These T cell receptor beta chains were read from a single sample in a study of blood T cells in healthy people across ages. MiXCR, run by TCRdb on the 5' RACE reads, gives a single entry per CDR3 protein. The table has approximately 1.5 million distinct CDR3 sequences, roughly 43% seen once; the top ten hold just over 4%. Sequencing input: blood. The source of these receptors is a woman younger than 30 in good health. The CDR3 runs from the conserved cysteine through the conserved F or W. D genes are given only for firm matches. The size of a clone is reported for some rows only, either as once, few or many, or as a class for expanded clones.

v_gene: TRBV11-1
d_gene: TRBD2
abundance: -
j_gene: TRBJ2-7
CDR3aa: CASTKSGASSYEQYF
CDR3nt: TGTGCCAGCACAAAGAGCGGGGCCAGCTCCTACGAGCAGTACTTC

v_gene: TRBV10-3
d_gene: -
abundance: -
j_gene: TRBJ1-1
CDR3aa: CAIRGSQMNTEAFF
CDR3nt: TGTGCCATCAGAGGAAGCCAAATGAACACTGAAGCTTTCTTT

v_gene: TRBV4-3
d_gene: TRBD1
abundance: -
j_gene: TRBJ1-6
CDR3aa: CASSHSTGGTSLLHF
CDR3nt: TGCGCCAGCAGCCATTCGACAGGGGGCACGTCACTCCTCCACTTT

v_gene: TRBV6-2/TRBV6-3
d_gene: -
abundance: -
j_gene: TRBJ2-5
CDR3aa: CASSQGTETQYF
CDR3nt: TGTGCCAGCAGCCAAGGAACGGAGACCCAGTACTTC

v_gene: TRBV7-7
d_gene: -
abundance: -
j_gene: TRBJ2-3
CDR3aa: CASSLEGPGDTQYF
CDR3nt: TGTGCTAGCAGCTTAGAAGGGCCAGGGGATACGCAGTATTTT

v_gene: TRBV7-3
d_gene: -
abundance: -
j_gene: TRBJ2-7
CDR3aa: CASSRGGPSSYEQYF
CDR3nt: TGTGCCAGCAGCCGCGGGGGCCCGAGCTCCTACGAGCAGTACTTC

v_gene: TRBV12-3/TRBV12-4
d_gene: -
abundance: once
j_gene: TRBJ2-3
CDR3aa: CASRDGVVSTDTQYF
CDR3nt: TGTGCCAGCAGGGACGGGGTGGTTAGCACAGATACGCAGTATTTT

v_gene: TRBV6-2/TRBV6-3
d_gene: -
abundance: few
j_gene: TRBJ2-7
CDR3aa: CASSDNHIHEQYF
CDR3nt: TGTGCCAGCAGTGACAATCATATCCACGAGCAGTACTTC

v_gene: TRBV6-2/TRBV6-3
d_gene: -
abundance: -
j_gene: TRBJ2-1
CDR3aa: CASQRTGGVYNEQFF
CDR3nt: TGTGCCAGCCAACGGACTGGCGGGGTTTACAATGAGCAGTTCTTC

v_gene: TRBV12-3/TRBV12-4
d_gene: TRBD1
abundance: few
j_gene: TRBJ2-1
CDR3aa: CASSLPRGQLNEQFF
CDR3nt: TGTGCCAGCAGTTTACCCCGGGGACAGCTGAATGAGCAGTTCTTC

v_gene: TRBV24-1
d_gene: -
abundance: -
j_gene: TRBJ2-5
CDR3aa: CATSDPMTRADEQYF
CDR3nt: TGTGCCACCAGTGATCCGATGACTAGAGCGGATGAGCAGTACTTC

v_gene: TRBV20-1
d_gene: TRBD1
abundance: -
j_gene: TRBJ2-7
CDR3aa: CSARPDRVSYEQYF
CDR3nt: TGCAGTGCGAGACCGGACAGGGTCTCCTACGAGCAGTACTTC